This T cell receptor (beta chain) was recorded in a study of low-dose radiotherapy and immunotherapy resistance in tumors. Study details: Treatment of Cohort 2 consisted of 1 Gy per fraction every two weeks, amounting to 13 Gy over 26 weeks. Cyclophosphamide went in intravenously at 200 mg/m2 every two weeks, one day before radiation and immunotherapy.

This CDR3 is built from 14 residues. Losses at the gene ends were 4 bases for V and 8 bases for J; bases not matched to a gene: 5. Germline-derived CDR1 and CDR2 are SEHNR and FQNEAQ (reference sequence). There are many counts of this clonotype. With TRAV- and TRBV-specific primers, first-strand cDNA was made, covering the alpha and beta chains. Amplification, which lasted roughly 22 PCR cycles, used a constant-region primer and V-primer adapter to amplify TCRs. TCRdb re-derived calls from the reads in MiXCR, one entry per CDR3 protein. Here the sample spans some 46,000 distinct CDR3 sequences, under 30% being singletons. This sample's time point: after trial treatment. Described treatment: LDRT plus nivolumab, ipilimumab, low-dose cyclophosphamide and aspirin (RACIN trial).

Sample: PBMCs, taken after low-dose radiotherapy plus immunotherapy. The chain recombines TRBV7-9 with TRBJ1-6, with 7 nucleotides matching TRBD1. The sequence derives from a male donor with prostate cancer. CDR3 residues: CASSYQGVDSPLHF. The CDR3 DNA sequence: TGTGCCAGCAGCTATCAGGGGGTTGATTCACCCCTCCACTTT. Combining the CDR3 with reference TRBV7-9 and TRBJ1-6 gives the whole variable domain DTGVSQNPRHKITKRGQNVTFRCDPISEHNRLYWYRQTLGQGPEFLTYFQNEAQLEKSRLLSDRFSAERPKGSFSTLEIQRTEQGDSAMYLCASSYQGVDSPLHFGNGTRLTVT.